This T cell receptor beta chain was sequenced in a study of cytomegalovirus exposure and HLA in healthy donors. Study overall: Unique TCRs from HLA-typed donors, 65 million to 85 million of them, were held in an early data release.

Vbeta (60) and Jbeta (13) primers were used in the PCR. As processed by the authors: Around 10 million shared chains were among approximately 80 million unique TCR beta chains counted in a later analysis. Measured with immunoSEQ multiplex PCR; TCRdb has only the in-frame clones, and not every one. V and J calls and clone size are those listed in that table; D and trimming were worked out from the DNA. The sample has roughly 130,000 clones; approximately 78% are singletons. A word on this clone: No antigen is known for it.

Study findings and constraints: Data from an earlier analysis indicated that most TCR beta V segments were productive either about 87% or about 30% of the time. Trimming of TCR beta V- and J-genes showed a link, identified in a later analysis, to a missense DCLRE1C variant.

CDR1 is SGHAT and CDR2 is FQNNGV in the germline V gene. With 1 base clipped from V and 0 bases from J, the junction kept 3 bases outside the gene matches. This CDR3 region has 16 residues. Sequences were obtained from PBMCs. The chain carries TRBV11-2 and TRBJ2-5, with TRBD2 identical over 9 bases. This sequence originates from a human donor in good health. The CDR3 is CASSLGASGDQETQYF. The CDR3 bases are TGTGCCAGCAGCTTAGGGGCTAGCGGGGACCAAGAGACCCAGTACTTC.